In this sample, the clone carrying this TCR beta chain turned up many times. This CDR3 has 14 amino acids. J was trimmed by 7 bases and V by 1 base; bases with no gene match: 6. Germline loops: CDR1 DFQATT, CDR2 SNEGSKA (reference sequence). Investigators took around 11 milliliters of peripheral blood from every donor. This sample is part of a study of blood T cells in healthy people across ages. A second about 7 to 12 cycle PCR used barcoded and J-beta primers. TCRdb re-called the 5' RACE reads through MiXCR, storing one row per CDR3 protein. There are roughly 1,700,000 distinct CDR3 sequences in the sample; approximately 30% occur only once, and around 7.7% lies in the top ten.

The chain couples TRBV20-1 to TRBJ2-1; TRBD2 aligns across 8 bases. Input material: blood. The clonotype was recovered from a woman in her twenties or thirties in good health. This CDR3 reads CSARAGGPGNEQFF. DNA of the CDR3: TGCAGTGCTAGAGCGGGAGGGCCTGGGAATGAGCAGTTCTTC.